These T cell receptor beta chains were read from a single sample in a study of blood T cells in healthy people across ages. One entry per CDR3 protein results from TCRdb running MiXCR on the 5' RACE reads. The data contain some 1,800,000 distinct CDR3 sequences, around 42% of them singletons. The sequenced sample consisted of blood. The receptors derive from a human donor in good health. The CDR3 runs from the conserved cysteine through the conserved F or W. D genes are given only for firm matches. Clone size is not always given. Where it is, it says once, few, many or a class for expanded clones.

TGTGCCAGCAACACGGGACAGGCCTACGAGCAGTACTTC	CASNTGQAYEQYF	-	TRBD1	TRBV6-2/TRBV6-3	TRBJ2-7
TGTGCCAGCTCTACCCCGCGGGTCAGCTTGGGGGAGCAGTACTTC	CASSTPRVSLGEQYF	-	-	TRBV28	TRBJ2-5
TGTGCCAGTGACACAGGGGGCTCTGGAAACACCATATATTTT	CASDTGGSGNTIYF	-	TRBD1	TRBV12-3/TRBV12-4	TRBJ1-3
TGCAGCGCTGGACGTATGAACACTGAAGCTTTCTTT	CSAGRMNTEAFF	few	-	TRBV29-1	TRBJ1-1
TGTGCCAGCAGTCCAACCACTAGCGGGGACTCCTACGAGCAGTACTTC	CASSPTTSGDSYEQYF	few	TRBD2	TRBV12-3/TRBV12-4	TRBJ2-7
TGCAGTGCTGCCATGCGACTAGCGGTTAGCACAGATACGCAGTATTTT	CSAAMRLAVSTDTQYF	-	TRBD2	TRBV20-1	TRBJ2-3
TGCAGCTGCGGGGTCAGCACAGATACGCAGTATTTT	CSCGVSTDTQYF	-	-	TRBV29-1	TRBJ2-3
TGTGCCAGCTCACCAGGCGGGGGGATGGGCGAGCAGTACTTC	CASSPGGGMGEQYF	few	TRBD2	TRBV18	TRBJ2-7
TGCAGCGTTGAAATTACAGGGGGCGAAGATACGCAGTATTTT	CSVEITGGEDTQYF	-	TRBD1	TRBV29-1	TRBJ2-3
TGTGCCAGCAGAAACCGGGAAATATCTCAGCCCCAGCATTTT	CASRNREISQPQHF	-	-	TRBV6-5	TRBJ1-5
TGTGCCAGCAGCTTATATCTGGGAGCCTACGAGCAGTACTTC	CASSLYLGAYEQYF	few	-	TRBV11-1	TRBJ2-7
TGCGCCAGCAGTGGGTACAGCTCCTATAATTCACCCCTCCACTTT	CASSGYSSYNSPLHF	-	-	TRBV5-1	TRBJ1-6
TGTGCCAGCAGCCAAATCATCGAGACCCAGTACTTC	CASSQIIETQYF	-	-	TRBV7-9	TRBJ2-5
TGCAGTGCTAGAGTTGGAGGGGACTACACTGAAGCTTTCTTT	CSARVGGDYTEAFF	few	-	TRBV20-1	TRBJ1-1
TGTGCCAGCATCCCGAACGGAAGGGCAGCTAACTATGGCTACACCTTC	CASIPNGRAANYGYTF	-	-	TRBV7-8	TRBJ1-2
TGTGCCAGCAGTTACCAGGGAAACCAAGAGACCCAGTACTTC	CASSYQGNQETQYF	few	-	TRBV6-5	TRBJ2-5
TGCGCCAGCAGCTTCAGGGACAGAGAGAATTCACCCCTCCACTTT	CASSFRDRENSPLHF	few	TRBD1	TRBV4-3	TRBJ1-6
TGTGCCAGCAGTCCGGTTTGGAGTGGAGATGAGCAGTTCTTC	CASSPVWSGDEQFF	-	-	TRBV6-2/TRBV6-3	TRBJ2-1
TGCGCCAGCAGCTTGGGGACTCAGGGTGGCCAGCCCCAGCATTTT	CASSLGTQGGQPQHF	-	-	TRBV5-1	TRBJ1-5
TGCAGTGCTAGAGATTGGGGGGGGGCCCAGGGCATAGGCACTGAAGCTTTCTTT	CSARDWGGAQGIGTEAFF	-	-	TRBV20-1	TRBJ1-1
TGCAGCGTTGAAGTTGTGGGTCGGCAAGCTTTCTTT	CSVEVVGRQAFF	once	-	TRBV29-1	TRBJ1-1
TGCGCCAGCAGCTCGGGACTCGTCAGCACAGATACGCAGTATTTT	CASSSGLVSTDTQYF	few	-	TRBV5-1	TRBJ2-3
TGTACCAGCAGCTCCAACCCTACACAGGGGTTATACAATGAGCAGTTCTTC	CTSSSNPTQGLYNEQFF	-	TRBD1	TRBV7-3	TRBJ2-1
TGTGCCAGCAGTGTGACTAGCGGCACAGATACGCAGTATTTT	CASSVTSGTDTQYF	few	TRBD2	TRBV9	TRBJ2-3
TGTGCCACCAGTGACCTACTCACAGATACGCAGTATTTT	CATSDLLTDTQYF	few	-	TRBV24-1	TRBJ2-3
TGTGCCAGTGGACCTGACGCACGGAATCAGCCCCAGCATTTT	CASGPDARNQPQHF	few	-	TRBV19	TRBJ1-5
TGTGCCAGCAGCTCCGCCTCGGACGCCGGTACGCAGTATTTT	CASSSASDAGTQYF	many	-	TRBV7-2	TRBJ2-3
TGCAGTGCTAGAGGAGGACAGGGAGAGAATTCACCCCTCCACTTT	CSARGGQGENSPLHF	many	TRBD1	TRBV20-1	TRBJ1-6
TGTGCCACCAGTTTACGACTGGGACAGGGAGAGGACATTCAGTACTTC	CATSLRLGQGEDIQYF	few	TRBD1	TRBV28	TRBJ2-4
TGTGCCAGCAGTGATAGTATGTTAGGGACTAAAAAACAAGAGACCCAGTACTTC	CASSDSMLGTKKQETQYF	-	TRBD2	TRBV25-1	TRBJ2-5
TGCGCCAGCAGCCAATGTAGCGGGGCCACAGATACGCAGTATTTT	CASSQCSGATDTQYF	-	TRBD2	TRBV4-1	TRBJ2-3
TGTGCCAGCAGCCCAGAGGTGGGCTCCTACAATGAGCAGTTCTTC	CASSPEVGSYNEQFF	once	-	TRBV11-2	TRBJ2-1
TGCGCCAGCAGCTTGGAGGGGGAGGATACGCAGTATTTT	CASSLEGEDTQYF	few	-	TRBV5-1	TRBJ2-3
TGTGCCAGCAAGCCGGGCCCAGACCCCGCAGCTAATAACTATGGCTACACCTTC	CASKPGPDPAANNYGYTF	-	-	TRBV9	TRBJ1-2
TGTGCCAGCAGCTCACAGGGATCGCGAGATACGCAGTATTTT	CASSSQGSRDTQYF	few	-	TRBV7-3	TRBJ2-3
TGTGCCAGCAGCACCATATATAGCTCCTACAATGAGCAGTACTTC	CASSTIYSSYNEQYF	few	-	TRBV7-2	TRBJ2-7
TGTGCCAGCAGCGCACTTAGTGCTAACTATGGCTACACCTTC	CASSALSANYGYTF	few	-	TRBV7-2	TRBJ1-2
TGCGCCAGCAGCCGCGAAATATCGGGCAGCATGAACACTGAAGCTTTCTTT	CASSREISGSMNTEAFF	few	-	TRBV4-3	TRBJ1-1
TGTGCCAGCAGTTCGGCGAATAGCGGGGGCTTGTACGAGCGGTACTTC	CASSSANSGGLYERYF	few	TRBD2	TRBV27	TRBJ2-5
TGCAGCGTTGCCGAGGCCGAAGCTTTCTTT	CSVAEAEAFF	-	-	TRBV29-1	TRBJ1-1
TGTGCCAGTAGTACCCTAGGAGATACGCAGTATTTT	CASSTLGDTQYF	-	-	TRBV19	TRBJ2-3
TGTGCCAGCTCAAAAAGCCCGGGGTTCGGCTACACCTTC	CASSKSPGFGYTF	-	-	TRBV12-3/TRBV12-4	TRBJ1-2
TGTGCCACCAGTGACTTCCGGGACCAAGCTGATACGCAGTATTTT	CATSDFRDQADTQYF	-	-	TRBV24-1	TRBJ2-3
TGTGCCAGCAGCGACGGGACCTTCGACGAGCAGTACTTC	CASSDGTFDEQYF	-	-	TRBV9	TRBJ2-7
TGCGCCAGCAGCTTCAAAGGAACTAGCGGGGGCCAGGGGCAGTTCTTC	CASSFKGTSGGQGQFF	few	TRBD2	TRBV5-1	TRBJ2-1
TGTGCCAGCGGGACAGAAGACTCTTGCGAGCAGTACTTC	CASGTEDSCEQYF	-	TRBD1	TRBV2	TRBJ2-7
TGCGCCAGCAGCCAAAGATCGGGGGGCACTAATGAAAAACTGTTTTTT	CASSQRSGGTNEKLFF	few	-	TRBV4-3	TRBJ1-4
TGTGCCAGCAGCCAAGTACAGGGACGGGGGCAGCCCCAGCATTTT	CASSQVQGRGQPQHF	-	-	TRBV4-2	TRBJ1-5
TGTGCCAGCAGCTTAGACCCAGTCTTCTATGGCTACACCTTC	CASSLDPVFYGYTF	-	-	TRBV7-9	TRBJ1-2
TGTGCCAGCAGTTTCTCGGCGGGAGTAAATCCCTACGAGCAGTACTTC	CASSFSAGVNPYEQYF	-	TRBD2	TRBV27	TRBJ2-7
TGTGCCAGCAGCTCCCCAGGATTCCCCTCCGCAGATACGCAGTATTTT	CASSSPGFPSADTQYF	-	-	TRBV7-8	TRBJ2-3
TGTGCCAGCAGTTACTCGTTACAGGCCAACCCCTACGAGCAGTACTTC	CASSYSLQANPYEQYF	-	-	TRBV6-2/TRBV6-3	TRBJ2-7
TGTGCCAGCAGTGAGAGGGATCATGGCTACACCTTC	CASSERDHGYTF	few	-	TRBV2	TRBJ1-2
TGTGCCAGCCCAGGCAGGGACAATTCACCCCTCCACTTT	CASPGRDNSPLHF	-	-	TRBV3-1	TRBJ1-6
TGTGCCAGCTCACTCTACGGGCCAGGAGGTAACTATGGCTACACCTTC	CASSLYGPGGNYGYTF	-	-	TRBV18	TRBJ1-2
TGTGCCAGCAGAGAACTATGGGTGGGTGGACGGGGCAATCAGCCCCAGCATTTT	CASRELWVGGRGNQPQHF	-	-	TRBV2	TRBJ1-5
TGTGCCAGCAGCACCCCGGGACAGCCACAAGAGACCCAGTACTTC	CASSTPGQPQETQYF	-	TRBD1	TRBV12-3/TRBV12-4	TRBJ2-5
TGCAGTGCTAGAGATGATGTCCAGTCCTACGAGCAGTACTTC	CSARDDVQSYEQYF	-	-	TRBV20-1	TRBJ2-7
TGTGCCAGCAGTTTATTTCCGGGACAGGCGTCCTACGAGCAGTACTTC	CASSLFPGQASYEQYF	-	TRBD1	TRBV27	TRBJ2-7